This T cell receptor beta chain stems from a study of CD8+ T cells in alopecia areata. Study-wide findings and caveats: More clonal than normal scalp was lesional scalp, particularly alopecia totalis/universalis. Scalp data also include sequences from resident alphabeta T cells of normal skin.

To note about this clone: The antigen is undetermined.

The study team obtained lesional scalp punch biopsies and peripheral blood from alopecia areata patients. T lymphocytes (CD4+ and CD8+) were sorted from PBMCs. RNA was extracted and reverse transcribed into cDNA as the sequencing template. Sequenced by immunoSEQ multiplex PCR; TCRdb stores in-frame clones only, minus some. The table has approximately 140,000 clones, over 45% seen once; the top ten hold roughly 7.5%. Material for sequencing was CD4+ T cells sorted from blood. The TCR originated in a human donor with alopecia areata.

CDR3 DNA sequence: TGCAGCGTCACAACAACAAACTATGGCTACACCTTC. It translates to CSVTTTNYGYTF. The V and J genes are TRBV29-1 and TRBJ1-2; D gene uncertain. This CDR3 contains 12 residues. CDR1 and CDR2 from the germline V gene are SQVTM and ANQGSEA. Trimming removed 6 bases at V and 2 bases at J, with 10 bases between. The complete variable domain, with remaining parts taken from reference TRBV29-1 and TRBJ1-2, reads SAVISQKPSRDICQRGTSLTIQCQVDSQVTMMFWYRQQPGQSLTLIATANQGSEATYESGFVIDKFPISRPNLTFSTLTVSNMSPEDSSIYLCSVTTTNYGYTFGSGTRLTVV.